This is a list of T cell receptor beta chains from one sample in a study of T cell responses to AZD1222 COVID-19 vaccine. Profiled with immunoSEQ multiplex PCR; TCRdb holds only in-frame clones, not every one. The table has 170,000 or so clones, about nine tenths seen once; the top ten hold about 2.5%. Sequencing used peripheral blood, obtained on day 0 of AZD1222 vaccination. The receptors were gathered from an adult in good health. CDR3s include the opening cysteine and the closing phenylalanine or tryptophan. The D gene is left open where the match is weak. Clone size is stated in some rows and not others, as once, few, many or a class when expanded.

abundance	j_gene	v_gene	d_gene	CDR3aa	CDR3nt
.	TRBJ2-2	TRBV18	.	CASSPKSYGELFF	TGTGCCAGCTCACCAAAGAGTTACGGGGAGCTGTTTTTT
.	TRBJ2-1	TRBV29-1	.	CSVKGVPEEQFF	TGCAGCGTGAAGGGGGTACCCGAAGAGCAGTTCTTC
.	TRBJ2-7	TRBV2	.	CASSAQGAGGYEQYF	TGTGCCAGCAGCGCTCAAGGGGCGGGTGGCTACGAGCAGTACTTC
.	TRBJ2-4	TRBV19	.	CASSRNRDGENIQYF	TGTGCCAGTAGCAGGAATAGGGACGGCGAAAACATTCAGTACTTC
.	TRBJ1-1	TRBV6-5	TRBD1	CASTRTGGASAEAFF	TGTGCCAGCACCAGAACAGGGGGCGCATCTGCTGAAGCTTTCTTT
.	TRBJ1-1	TRBV27	TRBD1	CASSPPDRVNTEAFF	TGTGCCAGCAGTCCCCCCGACAGGGTGAACACTGAAGCTTTCTTT
.	TRBJ1-1	TRBV3-1/TRBV3-2	.	CASSPATGAAFF	TGTGCCAGCAGCCCGGCGACAGGAGCAGCTTTCTTT
.	TRBJ2-7	TRBV5-1	.	CASRASGPMEQYF	TGCGCCAGCCGGGCGAGCGGACCCATGGAGCAGTACTTC
.	TRBJ1-3	TRBV19	.	CASNLRPYSGNTIYF	TGTGCCAGTAACCTTCGACCGTACTCTGGAAACACCATATATTTT
.	TRBJ2-3	TRBV5-1	.	CASSLALTEDTQYF	TGCGCCAGCAGCTTGGCCCTTACGGAAGATACGCAGTATTTT
.	TRBJ2-1	TRBV13	TRBD2	CASSLVGWASGNIGEQFF	TGTGCCAGCAGCTTAGTAGGTTGGGCTAGCGGGAACATAGGTGAGCAGTTCTTC
.	TRBJ2-5	TRBV13	.	CASSLRTKRWETQYF	TGTGCCAGCAGCTTACGGACCAAGAGGTGGGAGACCCAGTACTTC
.	TRBJ1-2	TRBV5-6	TRBD1	CASSLTPDRGPRGYTF	TGTGCCAGCAGTTTGACTCCCGACAGGGGCCCTAGGGGCTACACCTTC
.	TRBJ1-5	TRBV6-5	TRBD1	CASSRDRALNQPQHF	TGTGCCAGCAGCCGCGACAGGGCGCTTAATCAGCCCCAGCATTTT
once	TRBJ1-2	TRBV7-4	.	CASTLVPGRNYGYTF	TGTGCCAGCACCCTGGTCCCAGGTCGCAACTATGGCTACACCTTC